The 9 T cell receptor beta chains reported below all come from one sample, sequenced in a study of blood T cell repertoires in COVID-19. Sequencing used immunoSEQ multiplex PCR; TCRdb keeps in-frame clones, though not all of them. The sample consists of around 360,000 clones, less than 90% of them appearing once. Material for sequencing was PBMCs or T cells enriched from blood (not recorded which). Receptors originate from a woman in her twenties or thirties who had recovered from COVID-19.

The genes are TRBV9 and TRBJ2-1; TRBD2 matches at 7 bases. The V gene's germline CDR1 is SGDLS and CDR2 YYNGEE. V lost 4 bases to trimming and J lost 3 bases; unmatched junction nucleotides: 7. The CDR3 loop spans 15 amino acids. The CDR3 DNA is TGTGCCAGCAGCCCCGGCGGGGGTAACTACAATGAGCAGTTCTTC. It yields the protein CASSPGGGNYNEQFF.

This chain links TRBV14 with TRBJ2-7, with 9 bases identical to TRBD2. Losses at the gene ends were 4 bases for V and 4 bases for J; bases not matched to a gene: 5. This CDR3 has 14 amino acids. The germline CDR1 and CDR2 sequences are SGHDN and FVKESK. CDR3: CASSRATSGYEQYF. The CDR3 bases are TGTGCCAGCAGCCGTGCGACTAGCGGTTACGAGCAGTACTTC.

The chain has TRBV7-2 and TRBJ2-5; TRBD2 might be the D (6 bases). The V end was cut by 5 bases, the J end by 2 bases, with 15 bases between. The germline V gene encodes CDR1 SGHTA and CDR2 FQGNSA. The CDR3 loop spans 15 amino acids. For the CDR3, the DNA is TGTGCCAGCAGCCTACGACTAGTGGGGCAAGAGACCCAGTACTTC. Translating gives CASSLRLVGQETQYF.

V and J are TRBV11-2 and TRBJ1-5; tentatively, D is TRBD1 (6 bases). The germline V gene has CDR1 SGHAT and CDR2 FQNNGV. This CDR3 comprises 14 residues. Trimming shortened V by 2 bases and J by 5 bases, and 10 bases separated the two germline ends. The CDR3 coding sequence is TGTGCCAGCAGCTTACCCAGGGGATATCAGCCCCAGCATTTT. Translation gives CASSLPRGYQPQHF.

The chain combines TRBV4-1 with TRBJ2-4, with 9 nucleotides matching TRBD2. V gave up 4 bases and J gave up 0 bases; unmatched junction bases: 4. Germline-derived CDR1 and CDR2 are MGHRA and YSYEKL. This CDR3 has 16 residues. The CDR3 bases are TGCGCCAGCAGCCTTCTAGCGGGGCTAGCCAAAAACATTCAGTACTTC. Translating gives CASSLLAGLAKNIQYF.

Concerning this clone: The sample holds other DNA sequences that translate to the same CDR3. The CDR3 protein is CASSLAGLANEQFF. In DNA, the CDR3 is TGCGCCAGCAGCTTGGCGGGACTAGCCAATGAGCAGTTCTTC. This rearrangement joins TRBV5-1 to TRBJ2-1, with 9 positions matching TRBD2. From germline, CDR1 is SGHRS and CDR2 YFSETQ. Trimming cost V 0 bases and J 6 bases; bases outside gene matches: 1. The length of the CDR3 is 14 residues.

The chain has TRBV7-6 and TRBJ2-1; D is uncertain. The germline V gene has CDR1 SGHVS and CDR2 FNYEAQ. V lost 8 bases and J 0 bases, leaving 20 bases between the germline ends. The CDR3 runs to 17 residues. As DNA, the CDR3 is TGTGCCAGCTGCCTCAACCTGGAGATGAGCTCCTACAATGAGCAGTTCTTC. Translating gives CASCLNLEMSSYNEQFF.

The V and J genes are TRBV5-6 and TRBJ2-7; TRBD2 might be the D (6 bases). Germline lookup yields CDR1 SGHDT and CDR2 YYEEEE. This CDR3 region has 14 residues. Trimming stripped 4 bases from V and 3 bases from J, with 14 bases between. The CDR3 spells CASSPEGGFYEQYF. The CDR3 DNA reads as TGTGCCAGCAGCCCGGAGGGTGGATTCTACGAGCAGTACTTC.

The chain links TRBV2 to TRBJ1-2, with D tentatively TRBD1 (6 bases). The V and J ends lost 1 base and 8 bases respectively, with 11 bases between them. The germline CDR1 and CDR2 sequences are SNHLY and FYNNEI. This CDR3 is 13 amino acids long. CDR3 in DNA: TGTGCCAGCAGTGAAGGGACAGCGCGGGGCTACACCTTC. This encodes CASSEGTARGYTF. Complete variable domain (other parts from reference TRBV2 and TRBJ1-2): EPEVTQTPSHQVTQMGQEVILRCVPISNHLYFYWYRQILGQKVEFLVSFYNNEISEKSEIFDDQFSVERPDGSNFTLKIRSTKLEDSAMYFCASSEGTARGYTFGSGTRLTVV.